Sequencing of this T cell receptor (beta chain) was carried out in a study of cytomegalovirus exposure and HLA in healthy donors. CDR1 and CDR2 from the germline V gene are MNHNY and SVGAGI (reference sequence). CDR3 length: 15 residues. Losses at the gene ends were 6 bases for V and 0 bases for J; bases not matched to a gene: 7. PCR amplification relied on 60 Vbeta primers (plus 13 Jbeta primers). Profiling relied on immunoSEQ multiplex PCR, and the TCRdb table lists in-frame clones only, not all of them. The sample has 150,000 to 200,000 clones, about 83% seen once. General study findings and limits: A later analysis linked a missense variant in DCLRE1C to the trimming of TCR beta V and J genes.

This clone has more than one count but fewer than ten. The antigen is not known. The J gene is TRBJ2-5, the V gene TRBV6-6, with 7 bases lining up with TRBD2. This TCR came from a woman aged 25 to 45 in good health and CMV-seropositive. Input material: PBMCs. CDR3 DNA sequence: TGTGCCAGCAGGTCTAGCGGACCGTACCAAGAGACCCAGTACTTC. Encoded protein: CASRSSGPYQETQYF.